One sample yielded the 14 T cell receptor beta chains listed below, sequenced in a study of blood T cell repertoires in COVID-19. Produced via immunoSEQ multiplex PCR; TCRdb's table is partial and in-frame only. The sample comprises roughly 57,000 clones, 79% of which are singletons, and more than 2.5% rests with the top ten. The source material was peripheral blood. The source of these receptors is a man aged 55-75 years with acute or convalescent COVID-19.

The V gene is TRBV12-3 or TRBV12-4, the J gene TRBJ1-1, with unresolved D. This CDR3 has 13 amino acids. Trimming stripped 6 bases from V and 5 bases from J, with 13 bases between. CDR3 in DNA: TGTGCCAGCAGGGCTGAAGTTCTTACTGAAGCTTTCTTT. Residues: CASRAEVLTEAFF.

The chain combines TRBV20-1 with TRBJ1-2; D call uncertain. Germline V gene data show CDR1 as DFQATT and CDR2 as SNEGSKA (reference sequence). Trimming took off 3 bases at V and 8 bases at J, with 10 bases between the two ends. The CDR3 is 11 residues long. The CDR3 reads CSASLAKGYTF. In nucleotides, the CDR3 is TGCAGTGCTAGTTTAGCGAAGGGCTACACCTTC.

The rearrangement joins TRBV6-1 to TRBJ1-1, with a weak D call TRBD1 (5 bases). Germline values: CDR1 MNHNS, CDR2 SASEGT. V was pared by 3 bases and J by 1 base, with 12 bases between. This CDR3 has 15 residues. The CDR3 coding sequence is TGTGCCAGCAGTGAGCTCACAAGGGGGAACACTGAAGCTTTCTTT. It translates to CASSELTRGNTEAFF.

The chain combines TRBV15 with TRBJ2-1, with TRBD2 as a possible D gene (6 bases). This CDR3 comprises 15 residues. Germline lookup yields CDR1 LNHNV and CDR2 YYDKDF (reference sequence). With 2 bases removed from V and 9 bases from J, the gap between germline ends came to 17 bases. CDR3 sequence: CATSRTSGGDVEQFF. The CDR3 DNA reads TGTGCCACCAGCAGAACCTCGGGCGGGGACGTTGAGCAGTTCTTC.

The chain employs TRBV28 and TRBJ2-5; 12 nucleotides match TRBD2. Germline values: CDR1 MDHEN, CDR2 SYDVKM. Trimming cost V 5 bases and J 4 bases; bases outside gene matches: 2. There are 14 residues in the CDR3. This CDR3 is CASSRGLAGETQYF. The CDR3 coding sequence is TGTGCCAGCAGTCGGGGACTAGCGGGAGAGACCCAGTACTTC.

The V call is TRBV6-5, the J call TRBJ2-2, with 7 bases fitting TRBD1. This CDR3 is 15 amino acids long. From germline, CDR1 is MNHEY and CDR2 SVGAGI. Trimming took 6 bases from V and 0 from J; bases not matched to a gene: 4. The CDR3 reads CASRTGQANTGELFF. DNA of the CDR3: TGTGCCAGCAGAACCGGACAGGCGAACACCGGGGAGCTGTTTTTT.

The chain links TRBV7-2 to TRBJ1-5; D not certain. The ends were cut back, 3 bases at V and 1 base at J, with 7 bases in the middle. Germline CDR1 reads SGHTA; CDR2 reads FQGNSA. The CDR3 has 14 residues. The CDR3 sequence: CASSFVRSNQPQHF. The CDR3 region has the DNA TGTGCCAGCAGCTTCGTCAGGAGCAATCAGCCCCAGCATTTT.

The chain combines TRBV11-2 with TRBJ2-1, with 8 bases matching TRBD1. Unmatched junction bases numbered 4, after V lost 5 bases and J lost 10 bases. This CDR3 spans 12 amino acids. Germline V CDR1 and CDR2: SGHAT, FQNNGV. Here the CDR3 DNA reads TGTGCCAGCAGCCCAGGGGGCGGAGAGCAGTTCTTC. Translating gives CASSPGGGEQFF.

CDR3 DNA: TGTGCCACAGAGGGCGGGGGATCGGGGTCTGGAAACACCATATATTTT. Amino acids: CATEGGGSGSGNTIYF. The rearrangement joins TRBV15 to TRBJ1-3; maybe TRBD1 (5 bases). V shed 9 bases and J shed 1 base, with 19 bases lying between them. The germline V gene encodes CDR1 LNHNV and CDR2 YYDKDF (reference sequence). The CDR3 has 16 residues.

This clone was picked up one time. This chain connects TRBV7-9 to TRBJ2-2, with D uncertain. Germline values: CDR1 SEHNR, CDR2 FQNEAQ (reference sequence). With 2 bases removed from V and 1 base from J, the gap between germline ends came to 5 bases. The length of the CDR3 is 14 residues. The DNA of the CDR3 is TGTGCCAGCAGCTTACAATGGAACACCGGGGAGCTGTTTTTT. Protein: CASSLQWNTGELFF.

The chain employs TRBV18 and TRBJ2-7; TRBD1 is a possible D gene (5 bases). V was trimmed by 2 bases and J by 3 bases, leaving 11 bases between them. This CDR3 has 14 amino acids. Germline loops: CDR1 KGHSH, CDR2 LQKENI. This CDR3 is CASSPDPGNYEQYF. The CDR3 DNA reads TGTGCCAGCTCACCAGACCCAGGGAACTACGAGCAGTACTTC.

This chain uses TRBV7-8 with TRBJ2-7; 8 nucleotides match TRBD1. The CDR3 runs 15 residues. Germline V gene lookup returns CDR1 SGHVS and CDR2 FQNEAQ. V shed 4 bases and J 4 bases; nucleotides not matched to a gene: 9. CDR3 nucleotide sequence: TGTGCCAGCAGCTCCCCCGCGACAGGGGCGTACGAGCAGTACTTC. This codes for CASSSPATGAYEQYF.

This clone was observed a few times. The sample carries other DNA sequences with the same CDR3. The V call is TRBV5-1, the J call TRBJ1-4, with 7 bases matching TRBD1. CDR1 SGHRS and CDR2 YFSETQ come from the germline V gene. The CDR3 runs 14 residues. The J segment lost 8 bases and the V segment lost 0 bases, leaving 4 bases of the junction unmatched. Here the CDR3 DNA reads TGCGCCAGCAGCTTGGAGGGGGCGGACGAAAAACTGTTTTTT. Its protein product is CASSLEGADEKLFF.

The CDR3 loop is CASSLSGNSNQPQHF. In nucleotides, the CDR3 is TGCGCCAGCAGCTTGTCAGGGAATAGCAATCAGCCCCAGCATTTT. The chain uses TRBV5-1 and TRBJ1-5, with D maybe TRBD1 (5 bases). The CDR3 extends over 15 amino acids. The germline V gene has CDR1 SGHRS and CDR2 YFSETQ. V gave up 1 base and J gave up 0 bases, with 8 bases separating them.